The T cell receptor beta chain under discussion was sequenced for a study of regulatory dendritic cells for organ transplantation. General study points: The authors noted considerable between-person heterogeneity in alloreactive memory CD8+ cells. Memory CD8+ T cells were the most oligoclonal; naive cells were highly diverse. Memory CD8+ clonal expansion seemed more limited with regulatory than mature dendritic cells.

Assay used: immunoSEQ multiplex PCR; TCRdb lists only in-frame clones, some missing. The sample has around 20,000 clones, approximately 83% seen once. Concerning this clone itself: Antigen unknown.

Sorted T cells were CFSE-labeled and cultured 5 days with allogeneic regulatory or mature dendritic cells at 1:10. This CDR3 is 13 amino acids long. Germline assignment: CDR1 ENHRY and CDR2 SYGVKD. Trimming took 10 bases from V and 11 from J; bases not matched to a gene: 15. The TCR originated in a human donor in good health. The rearrangement joins TRBV10-3 to TRBJ2-5, with 8 bases fitting TRBD2. Sequencing was performed on naive CD4+ T cells from blood cultured with regulatory dendritic cells. Subset reported: CD45RA+ naive T cells. CDR3 sequence reads: CATDSGGAREQYF. CDR3 DNA sequence: TGTGCCACCGACTCCGGGGGGGCCAGGGAGCAGTACTTC.